Listed here is a single T cell receptor beta chain. What antigen it recognizes has not been identified. Within one base of it there is no much larger clone, and no base qualities were kept. The time point label corresponds to: baseline before first vaccination. Samples from vaccinated people were obtained from the UK trials COV001 and COV002, which included a single-blind randomized controlled phase 2/3 trial of AZD1222 (ChAdOx1 nCoV-19) in healthy adults. For TCRbeta chain sequencing, PBMC samples from trial participants were taken at day 0 and at day 28 after the second dose. The CDR1 and CDR2 encoded by the germline V gene (reference sequence) are LNHDA and SQIVND. From its cysteine to its phenylalanine, the CDR3 spans 15 amino acids. Only CDR3 DNA remains: 45 bases, in frame from the first base. The V end loses 3 bases and the J end loses 4 bases, and a stretch of 15 bases separates them. The data belong to a study of T cell responses to AZD1222 COVID-19 vaccine (dated by TCRdb to the early 2020s). For the wider study: AZD1222 recipients whose second dose came at about 4 weeks and those whose second dose came at about 12 weeks were combined into one group, since spike-specific TCR depth and breadth did not differ between the two schedules. TCR sequencing was performed for 230 to 250 trial participants, of whom 200 to 210 were given two doses of AZD1222 and around 25 were given two doses of MenACWY control vaccine. Enrollment into the trials was organized by age into subgroups of 18-55, 56-69 and 70-plus years, and those subgroups contained approximately 150, 30 and 60 TCR-sequenced participants, respectively.

The CDR3 regions of human TCRbeta chains were analyzed by immunosequencing. The study's processing was this. TCRs in the repertoires were compared against a reference library of SARS-CoV-2-specific TCRs that had been generated with the MIRA antigen-specificity platform. Breadth was defined as the fraction of unique TCRs that were SARS-CoV-2-associated. Depth was defined as the fraction of total T cells that were SARS-CoV-2-associated. Each spike-specific TCR was assigned to its reactive spike region and to a CD4 or CD8 class using the MIRA data. Log10-transformed breadth and depth values were compared by one-way ANOVA with Sidak's multiple comparisons tests. The immuneACCESS repertoire file appears here via TCRdb, limited to in-frame rearrangements. These files lack a portion of the clones; in checked studies, under half of the deficit traces to unresolved V genes, and the cause of the others is not known. The V and J calls and clone size were taken over from that table, and D and trimming were inferred from the DNA. Counted in this sample were some 160,000 clones; approximately 93% of them appeared once. About 0.9% of the sample is in the top ten clones.

Here is what the overall study found, with its caveats: Nearly half of unique spike-specific TCRs reportedly recognized epitopes outside regions mutated in the B.1.351 and B.1.1.7 variants. Most participants were white British and females outnumbered males, and the authors suggested that clonal diversity may have been underestimated. A significant rise in spike-specific TCR breadth and depth was observed after two AZD1222 doses relative to day 0 and relative to MenACWY recipients. Because no samples from the day 14 peak response were available, repertoires could be characterized only after the peak T cell response. The 56-69-year group was small, and its depth increase did not reach significance, likely because of low power. Conclusions about previously exposed vaccinees are limited, since just 6 or 7 AZD1222 recipients were seropositive for SARS-CoV-2 at baseline. The whole spike protein was spanned by vaccine-associated CD4 TCRs, and dominant responses were seen in regions 160-218 and 743-854.

The chain is encoded by TRBV19 joined to TRBJ1-2; too little of a D gene remains to name it. This receptor was taken from an adult in good health. This material consisted of peripheral blood, taken on day 0 of AZD1222 vaccination. The CDR3 loop reads CASSIMAGKTYGYTF. The bases read TGTGCCAGTAGTATCATGGCCGGGAAGACCTATGGCTACACCTTC.